The present entry profiles one TCR beta chain with its context. This clonotype was detected many times. There is no known antigen for this receptor. Base quality data are lacking; no much larger clone is found one base away. The sample comes from a study of T cells in Graves' hyperthyroidism and ophthalmopathy (dated by TCRdb to the late 2010s). In terms of the full investigation: Peripheral blood samples were taken at initial diagnosis, before any treatment was given. To identify TCR V-J signatures that set the groups apart, the researchers used a discovery cohort of 100 or so patients, made up of 43 with Graves' ophthalmopathy and 57 with stable Graves' hyperthyroidism. Prospective prediction of ophthalmopathy was tested in an independent validation cohort consisting of 18 to 20 hyperthyroidism patients and approximately 16 patients who later progressed to ophthalmopathy. The 100 or so discovery patients were randomly split 7:3 into training and test sets. Thyroid tissue and blood T-cell repertoires from six or seven Graves' hyperthyroidism patients were also compared in the study. Once sampling was done, hyperthyroidism patients were given methimazole at a starting dose of 30 mg daily, whereas ophthalmopathy patients were given high-dose intravenous methylprednisolone. The paper describes TCR Vbeta CDR3 sequencing of 135 peripheral blood samples, made up of 43 ophthalmopathy patients, 70 to 75 hyperthyroidism patients and 17 progressor patients.

Reading from cysteine to phenylalanine, the CDR3 counts 16 amino acids. Only the CDR3 region is kept as DNA, spanning 48 bases read in frame from base 1. The junction carries 18 bases between V and J, which are trimmed by 2 bases and 5 bases respectively. The germline V gene yields LGHNA for CDR1 and YNFKEQ for CDR2. Moderately to severely active disease, a Clinical Activity Score of at least 3, a NOSPECS grade of at least 4, and a duration under 3 months were present in ophthalmopathy patients. Patients with uncontrolled infections, other autoimmune diseases, pregnancy or lactation were excluded. Diagnoses relied on clinical symptoms, serum thyroxine and TRAb, thyroid ultrasound and orbital computed tomography. PBMCs were isolated from more than 9 ml of fresh peripheral blood by Ficoll-Paque density gradient centrifugation. Trizol reagent was used to extract total RNA, and RNA quality was then checked on an Agilent 2100 Bioanalyzer.

Study-wide findings and limitations: No statistical method was used to set the sample size in advance, and investigators knew the group allocation. Most expanded thyroid clonotypes (frequency above 0.001) were also found in blood, which suggests that blood repertoires may mirror thyroid immune responses. In validation, the model predicted progression to ophthalmopathy with approximately 71% sensitivity and about 72% specificity, a median of approximately 6.5 months before onset. Ophthalmopathy was separated from stable hyperthyroidism by a 13 V-J signature model, with around 88% sensitivity and approximately 81% specificity obtained in cross-validation and 80%/75% obtained in testing.

The TCR beta CDR3 regions were amplified from the RNA transcripts. For the first round of RT-PCR on the TCR CDR3, the HTBI primer set was used together with the Qiagen OneStep RT-PCR kit. A second multiplex PCR round built the libraries, followed by size selection and purification. Libraries were sequenced paired-end with 100 bp reads on an Illumina HiSeq2000. For the original study's pipeline: SOAPnuke was used to process the raw data, throwing out any read that contained adapters or uncalled bases, had a mean Phred below 15, or lacked an exact constant-primer or identifier match. COPE v1.2.5 was used to merge high-quality paired reads, and clonotypes were defined as unique nucleotide sequences. MiTCR v1.1 was used to align clonotypes to the IMGT TRBV, TRBD and TRBJ reference segments. Analysis was restricted to V-J combinations with a frequency above 0.0001, which covered roughly 99% of repertoires. A TCS score was defined as the ratio of F50 (clonal expansion) to E x V (chaos), with BLOSUM62-based TCRdist applied between CDR3 peptides within each V-J. Welch's t-statistics and random forest reduced around 510 V-J features to around 14, which were used in a naive Bayes classifier (R e1071). TCRdb passed the public sequencing reads through fastp at Q25 and MiXCR, retaining productive beta sequences. CDR3 protein duplicates are merged, each entry listing the most common genes and DNA. The V and J calls and clone size come from TCRdb's table, not from the authors' own analysis. The sample yields roughly 640,000 distinct CDR3 sequences; about 16% were counted once. The ten most abundant clones make up around 3.5% of the sample.

The chain is assembled from TRBV4-2 and TRBJ2-5; no D gene call is confident. The specimen sequenced was blood. The sequence was collected from a woman in her thirties or forties with Graves' ophthalmopathy. Here is the DNA: TGTGCCAGCAGCCAAAGATCAGACCAGTCCCACGAGACCCAGTACTTC. This is translated as CASSQRSDQSHETQYF.